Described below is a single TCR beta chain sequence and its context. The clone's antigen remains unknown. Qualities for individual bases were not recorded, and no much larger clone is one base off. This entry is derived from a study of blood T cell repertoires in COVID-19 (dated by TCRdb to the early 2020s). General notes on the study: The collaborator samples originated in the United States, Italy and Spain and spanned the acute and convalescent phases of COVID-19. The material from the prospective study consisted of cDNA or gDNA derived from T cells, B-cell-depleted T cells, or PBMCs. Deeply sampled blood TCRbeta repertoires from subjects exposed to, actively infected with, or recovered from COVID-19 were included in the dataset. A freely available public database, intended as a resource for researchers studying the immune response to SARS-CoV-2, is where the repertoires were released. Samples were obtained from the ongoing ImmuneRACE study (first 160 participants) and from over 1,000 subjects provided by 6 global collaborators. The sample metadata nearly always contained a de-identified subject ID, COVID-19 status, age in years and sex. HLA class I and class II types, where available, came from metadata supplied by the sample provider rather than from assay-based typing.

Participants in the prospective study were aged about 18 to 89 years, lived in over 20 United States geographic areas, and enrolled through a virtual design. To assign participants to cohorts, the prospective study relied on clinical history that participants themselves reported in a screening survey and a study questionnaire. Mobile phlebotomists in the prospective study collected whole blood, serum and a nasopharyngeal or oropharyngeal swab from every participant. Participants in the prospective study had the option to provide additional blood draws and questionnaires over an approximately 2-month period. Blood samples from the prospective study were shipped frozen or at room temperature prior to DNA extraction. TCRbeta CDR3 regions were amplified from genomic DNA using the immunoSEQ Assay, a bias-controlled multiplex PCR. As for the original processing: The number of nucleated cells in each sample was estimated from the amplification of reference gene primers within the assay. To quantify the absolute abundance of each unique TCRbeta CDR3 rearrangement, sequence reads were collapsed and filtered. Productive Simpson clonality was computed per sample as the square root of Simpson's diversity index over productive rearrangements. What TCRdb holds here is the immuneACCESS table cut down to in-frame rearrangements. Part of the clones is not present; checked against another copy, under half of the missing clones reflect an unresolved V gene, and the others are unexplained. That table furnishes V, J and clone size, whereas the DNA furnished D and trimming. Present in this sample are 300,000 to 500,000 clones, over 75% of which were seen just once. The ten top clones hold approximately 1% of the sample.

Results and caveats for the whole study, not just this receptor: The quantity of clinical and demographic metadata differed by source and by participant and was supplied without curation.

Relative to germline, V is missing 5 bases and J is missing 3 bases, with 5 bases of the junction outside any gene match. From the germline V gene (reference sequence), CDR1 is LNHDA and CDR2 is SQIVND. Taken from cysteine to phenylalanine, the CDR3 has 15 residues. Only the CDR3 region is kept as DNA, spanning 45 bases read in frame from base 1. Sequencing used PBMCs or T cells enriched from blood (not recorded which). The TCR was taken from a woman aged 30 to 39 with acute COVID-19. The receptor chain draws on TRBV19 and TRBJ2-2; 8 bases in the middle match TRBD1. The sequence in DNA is TGTGCCAGTAGTGGAGGACAGGGATACACCGGGGAGCTGTTTTTT. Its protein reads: CASSGGQGYTGELFF.